This entry concerns a single TCR beta chain. Measured with immunoSEQ multiplex PCR; TCRdb has only the in-frame clones, and not every one. The sample has hundreds of thousands of clones, 80% to 90% seen once. V lost 2 bases and J lost 1, with 11 bases in between. This CDR3 has 16 residues. Germline V gene sequence: CDR1 MNHEY, CDR2 SVGEGT. The data were taken from a study of blood T cell repertoires in COVID-19. Input material: PBMCs or T cells enriched from blood (not recorded which). The chain combines TRBV6-2 or TRBV6-3 with TRBJ2-2; perhaps TRBD2 as D (6 bases). The TCR was taken from a man aged 30 to 39 who had recovered from COVID-19. In DNA form, the CDR3 reads TGTGCCAGCAGTTACACCGGGACTTTGAACACCGGGGAGCTGTTTTTT. Translation gives CASSYTGTLNTGELFF.